The 3 T cell receptor beta chains reported below all come from one sample, sequenced in a study of control samples from healthy donors and cancer patients. Clones were read by immunoSEQ multiplex PCR, and TCRdb kept only the in-frame ones, dropping some. The sample includes approximately 150,000 clones, 96% of them seen just once. The sequenced sample consisted of blood. Receptors were obtained from a woman aged 25 to 39 in good health.

This clone was observed once. The chain recombines TRBV6-2 or TRBV6-3 with TRBJ1-2, with no clear D. Germline CDR1 and CDR2: MNHEY and SVGEGT. The V end was cut by 0 bases, the J end by 2 bases, with 4 bases between. This CDR3 region has 13 residues. CDR3 sequence: CASSYSGNYGYTF. For the CDR3, the DNA is TGTGCCAGCAGTTACTCTGGGAACTATGGCTACACCTTC.

J is TRBJ2-2 and V is TRBV15; D is unresolved. The CDR3 is 17 residues long. Germline values: CDR1 LNHNV, CDR2 YYDKDF (reference sequence). V shed 0 bases and J shed 0 bases, with 11 bases lying between them. The CDR3 DNA is TGTGCCACCAGCAGAGATCTAAGCAGAGCGAACACCGGGGAGCTGTTTTTT. Its protein product is CATSRDLSRANTGELFF.

The V call is TRBV4-2, the J call TRBJ1-2; D not resolved. CDR1 and CDR2 from the germline V gene are LGHNA and YNFKEQ. This CDR3 comprises 14 residues. V was trimmed by 1 base and J by 2 bases, leaving 8 bases between them. The CDR3 DNA is TGTGCCAGCAGCCAAGCGGCGAACAACTATGGCTACACCTTC. Residues: CASSQAANNYGYTF.